This TCR beta chain was recovered during a study of T cells in Graves' hyperthyroidism and ophthalmopathy. This CDR3 has 12 amino acids. Trimming took off 6 bases at V and 7 bases at J, with 13 bases between the two ends. Amplified regions were TCR beta CDR3 sequences from RNA transcripts. Carried out on the TCR CDR3, a first-round RT-PCR used the HTBI primer set. Each CDR3 protein gets one entry after TCRdb re-called the multiplex PCR reads with MiXCR. The table records roughly 500,000 distinct CDR3 sequences, 46% of them present only once. The chain recombines TRBV12-3 or TRBV12-4 with TRBJ2-7, with D maybe TRBD1 (5 bases). The source is an adult woman with Graves' disease, either hyperthyroidism or ophthalmopathy (not recorded which). The sample comprised peripheral blood or thyroid tissue (not recorded which). The CDR3 is CASRDGHGEQYF. DNA for the CDR3: TGTGCCAGCAGGGACGGACATGGGGAGCAGTACTTC.